This T cell receptor beta chain was recorded in a study of CD8 T cells in Susac syndrome. About 0.45 to 1 ug RNA was reverse transcribed with random hexamers. TCRdb reprocessed the immunoSEQ multiplex PCR reads with MiXCR, giving one entry per CDR3 protein. The data contain roughly 120,000 distinct CDR3 sequences, roughly 93% of them seen just once; the ten biggest clones take up under 0.095%. Blood CD8+ and CD4+ T cells underwent high-throughput TCR beta sequencing. CD8+ and CD4+ T cells were negatively isolated; TEMRA cells were FACS-enriched. V shed 5 bases and J shed 2 bases, with 10 bases lying between them. The CDR3 has 14 amino acids.

This rearrangement joins TRBV12-3 or TRBV12-4 to TRBJ1-5; D call uncertain. The sequence derives from a human donor with multiple sclerosis. The sequenced sample consisted of CD4+ T cells from PBMCs. Here the CDR3 DNA reads TGTGCCAGCAGTACGTTGGGCCGCAATCAGCCCCAGCATTTT. It yields the protein CASSTLGRNQPQHF.